There are a few counts of the clone carrying this TCR beta chain. Its specificity is not known. TCRalpha and TCRbeta libraries used 5'RACE with constant-segment primers and UMIs. TCRdb redid the calling of the 5' RACE reads with MiXCR, one entry per CDR3 protein. Of about 340,000 distinct CDR3 sequences listed, around a sixth are singletons. The data are from a study of T-cell memory formation after mild COVID-19. Unmatched junction bases numbered 0, after V lost 1 base and J lost 4 bases. The CDR3 runs 13 residues. Germline lookup yields CDR1 LNHDA and CDR2 SQIVND (reference sequence). Study-wide results and limits: Some SARS-CoV-2-responding clones were already detected in memory before infection. There was a balanced CD4/CD8 profile in clones contracting day 15 to 85, and later expanders leaned CD4+. Among CD4+ contracting clones, most were CM and EM, and CD8+ ones EMRA.

Sample: PBMCs or a T cell subset sorted from them (not recorded which). The gene calls are TRBV19 and TRBJ2-5; 7 bases line up with TRBD1. This TCR came from a man in his late teens or twenties who had mild COVID-19 (a few samples of this study predate the infection). Cell type and time point are not known. The CDR3 bases are TGTGCCAGTAGTATAGGACAGGGAGAGACCCAGTACTTC. As protein: CASSIGQGETQYF.